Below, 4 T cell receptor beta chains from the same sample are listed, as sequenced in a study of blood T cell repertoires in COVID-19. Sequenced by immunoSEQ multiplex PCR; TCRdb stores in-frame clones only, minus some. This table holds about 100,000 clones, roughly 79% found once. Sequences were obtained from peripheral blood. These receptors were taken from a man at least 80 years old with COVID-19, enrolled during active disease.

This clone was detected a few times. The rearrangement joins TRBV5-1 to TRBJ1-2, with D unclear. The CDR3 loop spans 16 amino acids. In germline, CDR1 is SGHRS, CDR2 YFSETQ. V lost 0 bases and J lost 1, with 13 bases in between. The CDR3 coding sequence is TGCGCCAGCAGCTTGGGTTGGCCGAGACTTAACTATGGCTACACCTTC. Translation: CASSLGWPRLNYGYTF.

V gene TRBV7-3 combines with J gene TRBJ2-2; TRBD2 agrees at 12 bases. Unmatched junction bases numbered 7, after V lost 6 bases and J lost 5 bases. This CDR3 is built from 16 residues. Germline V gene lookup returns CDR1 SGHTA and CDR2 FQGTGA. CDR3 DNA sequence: TGTGCCAGCAGTTCGACTAGCGGGAGAGGAACCGGGGAGCTGTTTTTT. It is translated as CASSSTSGRGTGELFF.

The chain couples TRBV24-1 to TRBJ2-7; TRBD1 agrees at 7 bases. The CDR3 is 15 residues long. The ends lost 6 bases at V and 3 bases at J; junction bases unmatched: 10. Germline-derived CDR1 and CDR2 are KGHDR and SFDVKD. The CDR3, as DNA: TGTGCCACCAGTACTACCCGGGACAGCTTCTACGAGCAGTACTTC. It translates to CATSTTRDSFYEQYF.

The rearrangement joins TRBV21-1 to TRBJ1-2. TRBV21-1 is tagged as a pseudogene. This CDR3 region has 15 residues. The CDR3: CASRKRRNPGYGYTF. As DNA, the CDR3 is TGTGCCAGCAGGAAAAGGCGGAACCCCGGCTATGGCTACACCTTC.